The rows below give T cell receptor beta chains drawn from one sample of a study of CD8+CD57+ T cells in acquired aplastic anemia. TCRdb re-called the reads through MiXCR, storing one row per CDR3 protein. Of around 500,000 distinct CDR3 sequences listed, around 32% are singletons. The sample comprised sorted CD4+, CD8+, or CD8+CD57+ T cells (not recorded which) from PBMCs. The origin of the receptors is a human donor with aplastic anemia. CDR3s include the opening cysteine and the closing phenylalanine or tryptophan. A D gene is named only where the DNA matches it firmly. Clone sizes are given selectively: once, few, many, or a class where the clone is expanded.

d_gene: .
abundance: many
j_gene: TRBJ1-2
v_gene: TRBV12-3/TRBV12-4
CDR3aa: CASSFGQPTNYGYTF
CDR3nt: TGTGCCAGCAGTTTCGGACAGCCGACTAACTATGGCTACACCTTC

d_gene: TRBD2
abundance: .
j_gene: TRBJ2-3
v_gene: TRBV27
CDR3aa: CASSGTSGGSTQYF
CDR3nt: TGTGCCAGCAGTGGGACTAGCGGGGGTAGTACGCAGTATTTT

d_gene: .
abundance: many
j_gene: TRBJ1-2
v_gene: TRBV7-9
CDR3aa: CASSFADRNYGYTF
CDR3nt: TGTGCCAGCAGCTTCGCGGATCGTAACTATGGCTACACCTTC

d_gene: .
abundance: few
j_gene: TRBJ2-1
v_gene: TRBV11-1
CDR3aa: CASSQAGQAYNEQFF
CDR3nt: TGTGCCAGCAGCCAGGCGGGACAAGCATACAATGAGCAGTTCTTC

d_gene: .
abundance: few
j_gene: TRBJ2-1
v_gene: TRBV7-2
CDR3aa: CASSFASHNEQFF
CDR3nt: TGTGCCAGCAGCTTCGCTAGCCATAATGAGCAGTTCTTC

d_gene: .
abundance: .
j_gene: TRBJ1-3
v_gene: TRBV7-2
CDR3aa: CASSLGELAGNTIYF
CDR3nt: TGTGCCAGCAGCTTAGGGGAATTGGCTGGAAACACCATATATTTT

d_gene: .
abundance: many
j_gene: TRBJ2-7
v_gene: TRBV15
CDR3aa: CATSRDYRVYEQYF
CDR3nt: TGTGCCACCAGCAGAGATTACAGGGTTTACGAGCAGTACTTC

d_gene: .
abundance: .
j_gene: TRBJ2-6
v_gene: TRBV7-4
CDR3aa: CASSLESGANVLTF
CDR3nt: TGTGCCAGCAGCTTAGAGTCTGGGGCCAACGTCCTGACTTTC

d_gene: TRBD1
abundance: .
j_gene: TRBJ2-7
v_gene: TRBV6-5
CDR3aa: CASSYSGTGSYEQYF
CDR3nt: TGTGCCAGCAGTTACTCCGGGACAGGGAGCTACGAGCAGTACTTC

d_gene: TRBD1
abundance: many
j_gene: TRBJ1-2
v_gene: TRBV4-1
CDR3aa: CASSQIGQGSYGYTF
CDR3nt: TGCGCCAGCAGCCAGATCGGACAGGGGAGCTATGGCTACACCTTC

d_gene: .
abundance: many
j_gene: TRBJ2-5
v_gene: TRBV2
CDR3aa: CASMASRETQYF
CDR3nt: TGTGCCAGCATGGCGTCGCGGGAGACCCAGTACTTC

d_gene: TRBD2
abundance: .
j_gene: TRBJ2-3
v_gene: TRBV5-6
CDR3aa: CASTPRGVTDTQYF
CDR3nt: TGTGCCAGTACGCCGCGGGGGGTTACAGATACGCAGTATTTT

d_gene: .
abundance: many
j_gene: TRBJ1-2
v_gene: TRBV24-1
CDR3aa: CATSDRGDNYGYTF
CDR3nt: TGTGCCACCAGTGATCGGGGAGACAACTATGGCTACACCTTC

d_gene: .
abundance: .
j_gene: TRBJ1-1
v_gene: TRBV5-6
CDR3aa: CASSVGTSPGAEAFF
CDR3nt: TGTGCCAGCAGCGTCGGGACATCGCCCGGTGCTGAAGCTTTCTTT

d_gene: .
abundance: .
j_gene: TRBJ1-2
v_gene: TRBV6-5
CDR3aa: CASSYGAGGVYGYTF
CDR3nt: TGTGCCAGCAGTTACGGGGCAGGTGGAGTCTATGGCTACACCTTC

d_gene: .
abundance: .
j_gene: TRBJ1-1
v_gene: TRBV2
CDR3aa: CASSAQGRGTEAFF
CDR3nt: TGTGCCAGCAGTGCCCAGGGGAGGGGGACTGAAGCTTTCTTT

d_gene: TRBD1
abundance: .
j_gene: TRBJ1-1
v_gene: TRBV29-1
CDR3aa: CSVENRGAGMNTEAFF
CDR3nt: TGCAGCGTTGAAAACAGGGGAGCGGGGATGAACACTGAAGCTTTCTTT

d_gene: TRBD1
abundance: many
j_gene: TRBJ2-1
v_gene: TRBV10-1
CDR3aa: CASSEVGQGEFGQFF
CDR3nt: TGCGCCAGCAGTGAGGTGGGACAGGGGGAGTTTGGGCAGTTCTTC

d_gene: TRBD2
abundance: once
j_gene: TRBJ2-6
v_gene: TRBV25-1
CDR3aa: CASSSSGGTGANVLTF
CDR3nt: TGTGCCAGCAGTAGCTCGGGAGGCACCGGGGCCAACGTCCTGACTTTC

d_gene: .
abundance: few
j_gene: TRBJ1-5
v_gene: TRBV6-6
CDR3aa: CASSYSRQPSNQPQHF
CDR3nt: TGTGCCAGCAGTTACTCGAGGCAGCCCAGCAATCAGCCCCAGCATTTT

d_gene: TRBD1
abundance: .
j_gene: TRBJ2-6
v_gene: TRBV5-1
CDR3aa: CASSPGPGRGLGANVLTF
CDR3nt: TGCGCCAGCAGCCCCGGGCCCGGCAGGGGGCTTGGGGCCAACGTCCTGACTTTC

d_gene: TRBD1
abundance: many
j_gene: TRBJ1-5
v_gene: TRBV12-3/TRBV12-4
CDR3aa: CASSFPGQGVHF
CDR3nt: TGTGCCAGCAGTTTCCCCGGACAGGGAGTTCATTTT

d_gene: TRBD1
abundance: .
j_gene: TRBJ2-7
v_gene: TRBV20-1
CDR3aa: CSARDKFTGGSFTYEQYF
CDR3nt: TGCAGTGCTAGAGATAAGTTTACAGGGGGATCTTTTACCTACGAGCAGTACTTC

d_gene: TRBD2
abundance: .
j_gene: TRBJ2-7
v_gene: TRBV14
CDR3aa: CASSHGLAETQPYEQYF
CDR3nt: TGTGCCAGCAGCCATGGACTAGCGGAAACCCAACCCTACGAGCAGTACTTC

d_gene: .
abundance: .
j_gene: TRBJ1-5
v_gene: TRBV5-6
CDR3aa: CASSSMQYSNQPQHF
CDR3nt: TGTGCCAGCAGCTCGATGCAGTATAGCAATCAGCCCCAGCATTTT

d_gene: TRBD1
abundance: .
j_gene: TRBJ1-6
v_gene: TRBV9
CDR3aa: CASSVGETGGEGGSPLHF
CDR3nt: TGTGCCAGCAGCGTAGGCGAAACAGGGGGCGAAGGTGGGTCACCCCTCCACTTT